This T cell receptor beta chain stems from a study of T cells expressing NK-cell markers. Findings of the study overall: For 6 or 7 donors, the dominant NKG2C+ clonotypes made up about 1.0-8% of their CD8+ T cells.

Scientists made TCR beta cDNA using 5'RACE template switching with UMIs. From the 5' RACE reads, TCRdb lists one entry per CDR3 protein and no DNA. The sample's table shows fewer than 300,000 distinct CDR3 sequences. Regarding this clonotype: The antigen remains unidentified.

The specimen was blood T cells: a sorted CD56 or NKG2C T cell subset, CD4+ or CD8+ T cells, or bulk PBMC T cells (not recorded which). This TCR came from a woman aged 18 to 75 in good health.

CDR3 loop: CASSPRQGRRGVQYF. The genes are TRBV11-2 and TRBJ2-5; TCRdb's D gene call, TRBD1, goes unchecked for lack of DNA. The CDR3 sequence is 15 residues long. Germline CDR1 SGHAT, CDR2 FQNNGV.